One sample yielded the 29 T cell receptor beta chains listed below, sequenced in a study of control samples from healthy donors and cancer patients. The protocol was immunoSEQ multiplex PCR, while the TCRdb copy is restricted to in-frame clones and leaves out a portion. The data hold 70,000 to 85,000 clones, with roughly 88% observed a single time. The sample taken for sequencing was PBMCs. These receptors were collected from a man in his 60s with head and neck cancer.

The chain couples TRBV6-5 to TRBJ1-1; a weak D match, TRBD1 (5 bases). The CDR3 has 15 amino acids. V was shortened by 6 bases and J by 3 bases, with 17 bases between the two germline ends. Per the germline V gene, CDR1 is MNHEY and CDR2 is SVGAGI. In DNA, the CDR3 is TGTGCCAGCAGCCCGCCGGGACTTCAGGACACTGAAGCTTTCTTT. Translating gives CASSPPGLQDTEAFF.

This clone has more than one count but fewer than ten. The chain uses TRBV4-1 and TRBJ1-5; D perhaps matches TRBD1 (6 bases). Germline CDR1 MGHRA, CDR2 YSYEKL. The CDR3 loop spans 15 amino acids. The ends were cut back, 0 bases at V and 7 bases at J, with 13 bases in the middle. CDR3 loop: CASSQDRGGQQPQHF. CDR3 DNA sequence: TGCGCCAGCAGCCAAGATAGGGGGGGACAACAGCCCCAGCATTTT.

This clone was counted only a few times. V gene TRBV6-5 combines with J gene TRBJ1-1; D call uncertain. Germline V CDR1 and CDR2: MNHEY, SVGAGI. This CDR3 is 14 amino acids long. The V end lost 7 bases, the J end lost 4 bases, and 16 bases lay between the germline ends. CDR3 in DNA: TGTGCCAGCACCAGGCAGGTGACCAGCACTGAAGCTTTCTTT. Translation: CASTRQVTSTEAFF.

This chain uses TRBV5-1 with TRBJ1-6, with D perhaps matching TRBD1 (5 bases). The CDR3 is 15 residues long. The V end lost 3 bases, the J end lost 8 bases, and 15 bases lay between the germline ends. Germline CDR1 SGHRS, CDR2 YFSETQ. Here the CDR3 reads CASSSTGRGDSPLHF. The DNA of the CDR3 is TGCGCCAGCAGCTCGACGGGACGGGGGGATTCACCCCTCCACTTT. The full variable domain, in which reference TRBV5-1 and TRBJ1-6 provide the parts outside the CDR3, is KAGVTQTPRYLIKTRGQQVTLSCSPISGHRSVSWYQQTPGQGLQFLFEYFSETQRNKGNFPGRFSGRQFSNSRSEMNVSTLELGDSALYLCASSSTGRGDSPLHFGNGTRLTVT.

The CDR3 DNA reads TGTGCCAGCAGTTTCCGTCTGGGACAGACTAATGAAAAACTGTTTTTT. As protein: CASSFRLGQTNEKLFF. This sequence joins TRBV6-2 or TRBV6-3 and TRBJ1-4, with 7 bases identical to TRBD1. V lost 4 bases, J lost 2 bases, and 7 bases stayed unmatched. Per germline, CDR1 MNHEY and CDR2 SVGEGT. CDR3 length: 16 residues.

The genes are TRBV11-2 and TRBJ2-3; TRBD2 agrees at 11 bases. Per the germline V gene, CDR1 is SGHAT and CDR2 is FQNNGV. CDR3 length equals 16 residues. J gave up 4 bases and V 1 base, and 4 bases lay outside the gene matches. The CDR3 nucleotides are TGTGCCAGCAGCTTAGCTGCACTAGCGGGAGCAGATACGCAGTATTTT. It encodes CASSLAALAGADTQYF.

The V and J genes are TRBV2 and TRBJ1-1; the D gene is possibly TRBD1 (6 bases). Germline V gene data show CDR1 as SNHLY and CDR2 as FYNNEI. The CDR3 totals 13 residues. With 7 bases removed from V and 7 bases from J, the gap between germline ends came to 16 bases. As DNA, the CDR3 is TGTGCCAGCATTTGGGACACTGGGGGTGAAGCTTTCTTT. As protein: CASIWDTGGEAFF.

The J gene is TRBJ1-3, the V gene TRBV18; D unresolved. The CDR3 extends over 15 amino acids. Between the trimmed V and J ends, which lost 5 bases and 4 bases, there was a span of 15 bases. Germline V gene data show CDR1 as KGHSH and CDR2 as LQKENI. CDR3 loop: CASSGVVGSGNTIYF. For the CDR3, the DNA is TGTGCCAGCTCAGGCGTAGTGGGGAGCGGAAACACCATATATTTT.

This clone was observed a few times. V gene TRBV7-9 combines with J gene TRBJ2-7; 8 positions agree with TRBD1. V gave up 4 bases and J gave up 3 bases; unmatched junction bases: 5. The V gene's germline CDR1 is SEHNR and CDR2 FQNEAQ (reference sequence). The CDR3 length is 14 residues. CDR3 region: CASSSAGQGYEQYF. In DNA form, the CDR3 reads TGTGCCAGCAGCTCGGCAGGACAGGGCTACGAGCAGTACTTC. The whole variable domain, filled in from reference TRBV7-9 and TRBJ2-7, reads DTGVSQNPRHKITKRGQNVTFRCDPISEHNRLYWYRQTLGQGPEFLTYFQNEAQLEKSRLLSDRFSAERPKGSFSTLEIQRTEQGDSAMYLCASSSAGQGYEQYFGPGTRLTVT.

This clone occurred a few times. The chain couples TRBV7-8 to TRBJ1-6, with 10 bases fitting TRBD1. There are 16 residues in the CDR3. Germline CDR1 and CDR2: SGHVS and FQNEAQ. V lost 1 base to trimming and J lost 8 bases; unmatched junction nucleotides: 5. This CDR3 reads CASSLVAGTGDSPLHF. Here the CDR3 DNA reads TGTGCCAGCAGCTTAGTTGCAGGGACAGGGGATTCACCCCTCCACTTT.

This clone was found a few times. The rearrangement uses TRBV28 and TRBJ2-3; no reliable D call. The CDR3 totals 13 residues. Trimming took 8 bases from V and 2 from J, leaving 11 bases between them. CDR1 is MDHEN, CDR2 SYDVKM, per germline. Here the CDR3 reads CASVPVDTDTQYF. The CDR3 bases are TGTGCCAGCGTCCCCGTTGACACAGATACGCAGTATTTT.

This clone showed up just a few times. V usage is TRBV7-9 and J usage is TRBJ1-4, with D tentatively TRBD1 (5 bases). The CDR3 sequence is 14 residues long. Trimming removed 1 base from V and 7 bases from J, with 10 bases in between. CDR1 is SEHNR and CDR2 is FQNEAQ in the germline V gene (reference sequence). CDR3 sequence reads: CASSLGGDGEKLFF. The CDR3 region has the DNA TGTGCCAGCAGCTTAGGGGGGGACGGTGAAAAACTGTTTTTT.

The chain employs TRBV19 and TRBJ2-7; 9 bases map to TRBD2. Germline CDR1 is LNHDA and CDR2 is SQIVND (reference sequence). V shed 5 bases, J shed 3 bases, and the junction held 5 bases outside the gene matches. CDR3 length: 14 amino acids. The CDR3 bases are TGTGCCAGTAGTGTACTAGCGGGCGGCTACGAGCAGTACTTC. The encoded protein is CASSVLAGGYEQYF.

The chain links TRBV3-1 (or the pseudogene TRBV3-2) to TRBJ2-5; D is perhaps TRBD1 (6 bases). Germline CDR1 and CDR2: LGHDT and YNNKEL (reference sequence). The ends were cut back, 3 bases at V and 2 bases at J, with 10 bases in the middle. This CDR3 comprises 14 residues. CDR3 nucleotides: TGTGCCAGCAGCCACCGGGACATACAAGAGACCCAGTACTTC. It codes for CASSHRDIQETQYF.

CDR3 DNA: TGTGCCAGCAGCTTAACAACTAGCGGGAGTTGGGAGACCCAGTACTTC. Protein product: CASSLTTSGSWETQYF. The chain employs TRBV7-7 and TRBJ2-5; 11 bases align to TRBD2. The V gene's germline CDR1 is SSHAT and CDR2 FNYEAQ (reference sequence). This CDR3 is built from 16 residues. Germline trimming cut 2 bases from V and 5 bases from J; bases unmatched to any gene: 7.

This clone has only a few counts. The chain carries TRBV5-4 and TRBJ2-7; D is unresolved. Germline values: CDR1 SGHNT, CDR2 YYREEE (reference sequence). The CDR3 runs to 14 residues. Trimming pared 0 bases from V and 1 base from J, leaving 8 bases between. The CDR3: CASSLDGPSYEQYF. CDR3 DNA sequence: TGTGCCAGCAGCTTGGATGGGCCTTCCTACGAGCAGTACTTC.

V usage is TRBV19 and J usage is TRBJ2-2; 8 bases are shared with TRBD1. The CDR3 loop spans 14 amino acids. V lost 7 bases, J lost 1 base, and 2 bases stayed unmatched. Germline assignment: CDR1 LNHDA and CDR2 SQIVND (reference sequence). The CDR3 loop reads CASIQGGNTGELFF. DNA for the CDR3: TGTGCCAGTATACAGGGGGGGAACACCGGGGAGCTGTTTTTT.

The chain links TRBV5-4 to TRBJ2-2; 7 positions agree with TRBD2. The ends lost 4 bases at V and 0 bases at J; junction bases unmatched: 12. In germline, CDR1 is SGHNT, CDR2 YYREEE (reference sequence). The CDR3 has 18 amino acids. The CDR3 DNA follows: TGTGCCAGCAGCGGAGGAGCCGGGACTACCCCGAACACCGGGGAGCTGTTTTTT. Its protein product is CASSGGAGTTPNTGELFF.

This clone showed up just once. V is TRBV5-4 and J is TRBJ1-1; 8 nucleotides match TRBD1. Germline V lookup: CDR1 SGHNT, CDR2 YYREEE (reference sequence). Trimming at V came to 4 bases and at J to 1 base, leaving 15 bases not matched to a gene. The CDR3 totals 18 residues. CDR3 protein: CASSPGNNGQGRNTEAFF. DNA for the CDR3: TGTGCCAGCAGCCCGGGAAATAATGGACAGGGACGGAACACTGAAGCTTTCTTT.

The chain carries TRBV19 and TRBJ1-3; a weak D match, TRBD1 (6 bases). V was clipped by 3 bases and J by 7 bases, with 10 bases between them. Germline V lookup: CDR1 LNHDA, CDR2 SQIVND (reference sequence). The CDR3 sequence is 13 residues long. CDR3 in DNA: TGTGCCAGTAGTATGGGGGCGCGGAACACCATATATTTT. This gives the protein CASSMGARNTIYF.

This rearrangement joins TRBV7-8 to TRBJ2-5; D perhaps matches TRBD2 (5 bases). The V end lost 2 bases, the J end lost 10 bases, and 20 bases lay between the germline ends. Germline V gives CDR1 SGHVS, CDR2 FQNEAQ. The length of the CDR3 is 15 residues. CDR3 sequence: CASSLRRLADRDQYF. The DNA for the CDR3 is TGTGCCAGCAGCTTAAGGCGCCTAGCCGACCGGGACCAGTACTTC.

The chain has TRBV6-1 and TRBJ2-1; 10 positions match TRBD2. The CDR3 length is 18 residues. The V gene end was trimmed by 4 bases and the J gene end by 8 bases; junction bases not matched to a gene: 17. Per the germline V gene, CDR1 is MNHNS and CDR2 is SASEGT. The CDR3 coding sequence is TGTGCCAGCAGTGTCCTCTCTGGGCTAGCGGGAGCAGGTTATGAGCAGTTCTTC. Its translation is CASSVLSGLAGAGYEQFF.

This rearrangement joins TRBV7-2 to TRBJ1-2; tentatively, D is TRBD1 (5 bases). This CDR3 is 13 amino acids long. Trimming shortened V by 4 bases and J by 8 bases, and 14 bases separated the two germline ends. Germline V gene sequence: CDR1 SGHTA, CDR2 FQGNSA. CDR3 sequence reads: CASSSSGGSGYTF. DNA of the CDR3: TGTGCCAGCAGCTCAAGCGGGGGTAGCGGCTACACCTTC.

This clone was seen a few times. The rearrangement joins TRBV10-3 to TRBJ2-1; 9 bases agree with TRBD1. Trimming cost V 6 bases and J 9 bases; bases outside gene matches: 6. CDR3 size: 13 residues. The germline V gene encodes CDR1 ENHRY and CDR2 SYGVKD. The CDR3 protein is CAISRDREGEQFF. CDR3 nucleotides: TGTGCCATCAGCCGGGACAGGGAAGGTGAGCAGTTCTTC.

The chain recombines TRBV7-2 with TRBJ1-2, with D tentatively TRBD1 (5 bases). Looked up from germline, CDR1 is SGHTA and CDR2 is FQGNSA. V was cut by 4 bases and J by 4 bases, with 16 bases left in between. This CDR3 comprises 15 residues. CDR3 sequence (DNA): TGTGCCAGCAGCTCCATGGGGGGGGACCCCTATGGCTACACCTTC. It specifies CASSSMGGDPYGYTF.

V usage is TRBV5-6 and J usage is TRBJ1-4; 7 nucleotides line up with TRBD1. After removal of 1 base from V and 6 bases from J, the junction contained 9 bases not matched to a gene. CDR3 length: 16 amino acids. Germline CDR1 reads SGHDT; CDR2 reads YYEEEE. Here the CDR3 DNA reads TGTGCCAGCAGCTTGAACCAACCCGGGACAGATGAAAAACTGTTTTTT. This sequence encodes CASSLNQPGTDEKLFF.

This clone was seen only a few times. The genes are TRBV5-1 and TRBJ2-7; the D call may be TRBD1 or TRBD2 (7 bases each). The CDR3 has 15 residues. With 4 bases removed from V and 1 base from J, the gap between germline ends came to 15 bases. The germline gives CDR1 SGHRS, CDR2 YFSETQ. CDR3 sequence reads: CASSLQGGLSYEQYF. As DNA, the CDR3 is TGCGCCAGCAGCCTTCAGGGGGGGCTTTCCTACGAGCAGTACTTC.

The chain recombines TRBV7-2 with TRBJ2-3; D call uncertain. V lost 3 bases, J lost 3 bases, and 7 bases lay in between. The CDR3 consists of 13 residues. CDR1 is SGHTA, CDR2 FQGNSA, per germline. CDR3 in amino acids: CASSFEVTDTQYF. The CDR3 DNA is TGTGCCAGCAGCTTCGAAGTGACAGATACGCAGTATTTT.

The V gene is TRBV9, the J gene TRBJ2-1; 9 nucleotides match TRBD1. Germline V gene data show CDR1 as SGDLS and CDR2 as YYNGEE. Trimming at V came to 5 bases and at J to 0 bases, leaving 3 bases not matched to a gene. The CDR3 runs 15 residues. CDR3 protein: CASRGTGFSYNEQFF. For the CDR3, the DNA is TGTGCCAGCAGGGGGACAGGGTTCTCCTACAATGAGCAGTTCTTC.